This TCR beta chain was captured by sequencing in a study of blood T cells in healthy people across ages. Findings and limits, study-wide: Diversity of TCR beta per million T cells declined in a roughly linear way with age. It was held that diversity estimates obtained from one million T cells represented underestimates.

The V and J ends lost 2 bases and 4 bases respectively, with 19 bases between them. CDR3 length equals 17 residues. Per germline, CDR1 MDHEN and CDR2 SYDVKM. With regard to this clonotype: Its antigen remains unknown.

Peripheral blood from each donor was collected in a volume of roughly 9.2 milliliters. PCR was performed a second time for about 7 to 12 cycles using a sample-barcoded 5' primer and a J-beta primer mix. TCRdb called the 5' RACE reads again in MiXCR, with one record for every CDR3 protein. The top ten hold under 30% of the sample, which has fewer than 2 million distinct CDR3 sequences, approximately 40% seen once. The chain carries TRBV28 and TRBJ2-3; maybe TRBD2 (6 bases). The sample comprised blood. This TCR was recovered from a human donor in good health. This CDR3 is CASSLRRDSSPSDTQYF. The CDR3 coding sequence is TGTGCCAGCAGTTTACGCCGGGACTCTAGTCCATCAGATACGCAGTATTTT.